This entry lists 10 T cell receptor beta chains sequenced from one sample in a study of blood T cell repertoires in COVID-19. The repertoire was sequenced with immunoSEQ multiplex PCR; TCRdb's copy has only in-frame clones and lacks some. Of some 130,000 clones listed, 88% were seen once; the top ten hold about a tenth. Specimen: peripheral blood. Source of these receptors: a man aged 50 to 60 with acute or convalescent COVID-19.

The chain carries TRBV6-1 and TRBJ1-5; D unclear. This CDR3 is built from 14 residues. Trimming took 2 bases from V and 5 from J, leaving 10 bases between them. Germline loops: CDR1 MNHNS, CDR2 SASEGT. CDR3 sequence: CASSEFGRYQPQHF. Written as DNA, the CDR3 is TGTGCCAGCAGTGAATTTGGCAGGTATCAGCCCCAGCATTTT.

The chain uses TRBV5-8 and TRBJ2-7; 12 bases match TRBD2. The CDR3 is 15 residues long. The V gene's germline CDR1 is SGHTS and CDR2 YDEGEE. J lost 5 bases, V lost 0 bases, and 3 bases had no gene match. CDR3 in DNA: TGTGCCAGCAGCTTGGGGCTAGCGGGGGGGCACGAGCAGTACTTC. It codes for CASSLGLAGGHEQYF. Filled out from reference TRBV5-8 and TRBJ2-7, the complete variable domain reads EAGVTQSPTHLIKTRGQQATLRCSPISGHTSVYWYQQALGLGLQFLLWYDEGEERNRGNFPPRFSGRQFPNYSSELNVNALELEDSALYLCASSLGLAGGHEQYFGPGTRLTVT.

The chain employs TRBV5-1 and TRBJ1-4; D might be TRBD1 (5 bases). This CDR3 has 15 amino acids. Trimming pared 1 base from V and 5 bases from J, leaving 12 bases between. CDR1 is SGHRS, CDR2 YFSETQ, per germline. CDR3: CASSLRGDGNEKLFF. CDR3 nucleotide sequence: TGCGCCAGCAGCTTGCGGGGGGACGGGAATGAAAAACTGTTTTTT. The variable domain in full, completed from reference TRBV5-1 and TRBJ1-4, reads KAGVTQTPRYLIKTRGQQVTLSCSPISGHRSVSWYQQTPGQGLQFLFEYFSETQRNKGNFPGRFSGRQFSNSRSEMNVSTLELGDSALYLCASSLRGDGNEKLFFGSGTQLSVL.

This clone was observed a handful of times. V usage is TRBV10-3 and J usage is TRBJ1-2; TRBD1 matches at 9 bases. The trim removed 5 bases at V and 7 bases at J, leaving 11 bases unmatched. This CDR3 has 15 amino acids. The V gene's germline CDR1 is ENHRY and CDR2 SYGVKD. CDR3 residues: CAISSRDRDAAGYTF. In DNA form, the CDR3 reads TGTGCCATCAGTTCCCGGGACAGGGACGCGGCTGGCTACACCTTC.

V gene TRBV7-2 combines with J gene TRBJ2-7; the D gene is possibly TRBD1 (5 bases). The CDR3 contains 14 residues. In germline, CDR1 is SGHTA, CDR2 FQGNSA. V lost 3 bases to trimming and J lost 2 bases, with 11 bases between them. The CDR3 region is CASSFAAGPYEQYF. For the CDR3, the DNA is TGTGCCAGCAGCTTTGCGGCAGGGCCCTACGAGCAGTACTTC.

CDR3 DNA sequence: TGTGCCTGGAGGATACCCCCGAGCTCCTATAATTCACCCCTCCACTTT. Its translation: CAWRIPPSSYNSPLHF. The genes are TRBV30 and TRBJ1-6; D is ambiguous. The length of the CDR3 is 16 residues. Trimming removed 3 bases at V and 0 bases at J, with 12 bases between. Germline CDR1 is GTSNPN and CDR2 is SVGIG (reference sequence).

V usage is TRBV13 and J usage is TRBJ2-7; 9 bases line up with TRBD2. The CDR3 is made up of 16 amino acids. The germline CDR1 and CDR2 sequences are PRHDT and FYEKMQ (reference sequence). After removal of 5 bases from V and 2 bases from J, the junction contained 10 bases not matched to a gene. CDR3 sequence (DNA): TGTGCCAGCAGCCCCCGAGATAGCGGGAGTGCCTACGAGCAGTACTTC. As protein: CASSPRDSGSAYEQYF.

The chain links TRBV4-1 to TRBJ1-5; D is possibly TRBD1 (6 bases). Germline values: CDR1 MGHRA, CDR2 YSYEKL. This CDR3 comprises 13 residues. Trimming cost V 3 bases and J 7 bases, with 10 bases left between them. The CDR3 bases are TGCGCCAGCAGCCAGGGGGCTTGGCAGCCCCAGCATTTT. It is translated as CASSQGAWQPQHF.

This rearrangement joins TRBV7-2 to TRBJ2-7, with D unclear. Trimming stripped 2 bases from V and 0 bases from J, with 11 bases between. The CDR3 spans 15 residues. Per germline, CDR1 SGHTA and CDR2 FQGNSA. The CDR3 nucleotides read TGTGCCAGCAGCTTATCCCCCAGTCTCTCCTACGAGCAGTACTTC. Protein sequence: CASSLSPSLSYEQYF. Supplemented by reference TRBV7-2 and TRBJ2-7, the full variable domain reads GAGVSQSPSNKVTEKGKDVELRCDPISGHTALYWYRQSLGQGLEFLIYFQGNSAPDKSGLPSDRFSAERTGGSVSTLTIQRTQQEDSAVYLCASSLSPSLSYEQYFGPGTRLTVT.

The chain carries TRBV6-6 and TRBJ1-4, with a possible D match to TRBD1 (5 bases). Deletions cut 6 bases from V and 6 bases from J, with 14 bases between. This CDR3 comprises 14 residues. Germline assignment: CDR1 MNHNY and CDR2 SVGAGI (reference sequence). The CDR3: CASRRNLGDEKLFF. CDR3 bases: TGTGCCAGCAGGCGAAACTTAGGGGATGAAAAACTGTTTTTT.